The rows below give T cell receptor beta chains drawn from one sample of a study of OX40 agonist ivuxolimab in advanced cancers. The method was immunoSEQ multiplex PCR; TCRdb's version includes in-frame clones alone and lacks a portion of them. This table holds approximately 84,000 clones, 75% to 95% found once. The sample in question was CD4+ or CD8+ T cells sorted from blood, obtained in a trial of the OX40 agonist ivuxolimab. These receptor sequences come from an adult with an advanced solid tumor such as melanoma, head and neck, liver or kidney cancer. The CDR3 runs from the conserved cysteine through the conserved F or W. The D gene is left open where the match is weak. Some rows mark clone size as missing; the rest say once, few, many or name a class of expanded clone.

J,V,D,size,CDR3,DNA
TRBJ2-4,TRBV6-1,-,-,CASSEGTLVDIQYF,TGTGCCAGCAGTGAGGGGACACTGGTAGACATTCAGTACTTC
TRBJ2-7,TRBV28,-,-,CASSIGQIYEQYF,TGTGCCAGCTCGATAGGACAGATCTACGAGCAGTACTTC
TRBJ1-2,TRBV19,-,-,CASTAGPGLGYGYTF,TGTGCCAGTACGGCGGGGCCGGGGCTGGGCTATGGCTACACCTTC
TRBJ2-2,TRBV5-4,TRBD2,-,CASSFLAGTGELFF,TGTGCCAGCAGCTTCCTAGCGGGCACCGGGGAGCTGTTTTTT
TRBJ2-5,TRBV5-4,-,-,CASSPTSGRQETQYF,TGTGCCAGCAGCCCCACCAGTGGGCGGCAAGAGACCCAGTACTTC
TRBJ2-2,TRBV19,TRBD1,-,CASTHRGQGSAGELFF,TGTGCCAGTACCCACCGCGGACAGGGGTCGGCCGGGGAGCTGTTTTTT
TRBJ1-4,TRBV7-6,-,-,CASSLEAGRGGKLFF,TGTGCCAGCAGCTTAGAGGCAGGCCGCGGGGGGAAACTGTTTTTT
TRBJ2-5,TRBV28,TRBD2,-,CASSSALAGGETQYF,TGTGCCAGCAGTTCTGCTCTAGCGGGAGGGGAGACCCAGTACTTC
TRBJ2-2,TRBV18,-,once,CASSPDGNTGELFF,TGTGCCAGCTCACCAGACGGGAACACCGGGGAGCTGTTTTTT
TRBJ2-1,TRBV7-9,-,-,CASSPGQLYNEQFF,TGTGCCAGCAGCCCCGGACAGCTTTACAATGAGCAGTTCTTC
TRBJ2-7,TRBV10-3,TRBD1,few,CAISESGQGGEQYF,TGTGCCATCAGTGAGTCGGGACAGGGAGGGGAGCAGTACTTC
TRBJ2-1,TRBV11-3,-,-,CASSLGGSEQFF,TGTGCCAGCAGCTTGGGGGGTAGTGAGCAGTTCTTC
TRBJ2-7,TRBV7-9,TRBD1,-,CASSSGQPLYEQYF,TGTGCCAGCAGCTCGGGACAGCCTCTCTACGAGCAGTACTTC
TRBJ1-2,TRBV2,-,-,CASSEGLRGYTF,TGTGCCAGCAGTGAAGGACTTCGGGGCTACACCTTC
TRBJ2-5,TRBV7-2,-,-,CASSPFQETQYF,TGTGCCAGCAGCCCCTTCCAAGAGACCCAGTACTTC
TRBJ2-3,TRBV4-3,-,-,CASSQGVRGGDTQYF,TGCGCCAGCAGCCAAGGTGTCAGGGGCGGGGATACGCAGTATTTT
TRBJ2-5,TRBV21-1,-,-,CASSNLGSSGRALETQYF,TGTGCCAGCAGCAATCTTGGGTCTAGCGGGAGGGCCCTTGAGACCCAGTACTTC
TRBJ2-1,TRBV7-2,TRBD2,-,CASTVGLAFNNEQFF,TGTGCCAGCACCGTTGGACTAGCTTTCAACAATGAGCAGTTCTTC
TRBJ2-7,TRBV5-4,-,-,CASSRGTGEQYF,TGTGCCAGCAGCCGTGGAACGGGCGAGCAGTACTTC
TRBJ1-5,TRBV6-5,TRBD1,-,CASSLGGRGSNQPQHF,TGTGCCAGCAGTTTAGGGGGCAGGGGAAGCAATCAGCCCCAGCATTTT
TRBJ2-7,TRBV19,TRBD1,-,CASSSTGTYEQYF,TGTGCCAGTAGCTCGACAGGGACCTACGAGCAGTACTTC
TRBJ1-1,TRBV2,-,once,CASKGQMNTEAFF,TGTGCCAGCAAGGGGCAGATGAACACTGAAGCTTTCTTT
TRBJ2-3,TRBV9,-,-,CASSVAVSDTQYF,TGTGCCAGCAGCGTAGCTGTGTCAGATACGCAGTATTTT
TRBJ2-4,TRBV21-1,-,-,CASSSRGILAKNIQYF,TGTGCCAGCAGCAGTAGGGGGATTCTAGCCAAAAACATTCAGTACTTC
TRBJ2-7,TRBV28,-,-,CASSTGTYFYEQYF,TGTGCCAGCAGCACCGGGACATACTTCTACGAGCAGTACTTC
TRBJ2-3,TRBV5-1,-,once,CASSLGSRPASSTDTQYF,TGCGCCAGCAGCTTGGGGTCGAGGCCAGCGTCTAGCACAGATACGCAGTATTTT
TRBJ1-2,TRBV6-1,-,-,CASRTGQNLYGYTF,TGTGCCAGCAGGACCGGACAGAATCTGTATGGCTACACCTTC
TRBJ1-1,TRBV6-5,-,-,CASTKVGGTPEAFF,TGTGCCAGCACCAAGGTCGGGGGGACCCCTGAAGCTTTCTTT
TRBJ1-1,TRBV5-8,-,-,CASSRGPTWLTEAFF,TGTGCCAGCAGCCGAGGTCCGACGTGGCTCACTGAAGCTTTCTTT
TRBJ2-5,TRBV7-9,-,-,CASSLSVGKETQYF,TGTGCCAGCAGCTTATCTGTCGGCAAAGAGACCCAGTACTTC
TRBJ2-3,TRBV28,TRBD1,once,CASSALGQGPDTQYF,TGTGCCAGCAGTGCGCTAGGACAGGGCCCCGATACGCAGTATTTT
TRBJ2-1,TRBV18,-,-,CASSWVDNEQFF,TGTGCCAGCTCATGGGTGGACAATGAGCAGTTCTTC
TRBJ1-5,TRBV10-2,TRBD1,-,CASRGQGNQPQHF,TGCGCCAGCAGGGGACAGGGTAATCAGCCCCAGCATTTT
TRBJ2-7,TRBV28,-,-,CASSLTGIHYEQYF,TGTGCCAGCAGTTTAACAGGGATCCACTACGAGCAGTACTTC
TRBJ2-3,TRBV18,-,once,CASSPEGTPDTQYF,TGTGCCAGCTCACCTGAGGGGACCCCGGATACGCAGTATTTT
TRBJ2-2,TRBV20-1,TRBD1,-,CGTGGTGELFF,TGCGGGACAGGGGGCACCGGGGAGCTGTTTTTT
TRBJ2-5,TRBV5-6,-,-,CASSLEETQYF,TGTGCCAGCAGCTTGGAAGAGACCCAGTACTTC
TRBJ2-2,TRBV7-6,TRBD1,-,CASSPRMTGSSGELFF,TGTGCCAGCAGCCCCCGCATGACAGGGTCATCCGGGGAGCTGTTTTTT
TRBJ2-4,TRBV5-4,-,-,CASSLEVPRGAKNIQYF,TGTGCCAGCAGCTTGGAAGTTCCACGGGGGGCCAAAAACATTCAGTACTTC
TRBJ2-1,TRBV11-3,-,-,CASTPGTTGYNEQFF,TGTGCCAGCACCCCAGGGACCACCGGCTACAATGAGCAGTTCTTC